The T cell receptor beta chain described here comes from a study of CXCR3-negative and CXCR3-positive naive CD8 T cells (dated by TCRdb to the late 2010s). Regarding the study in general: In total, 120 million to 150 million TRB reads were obtained, corresponding to roughly 1.5 +/- 0.3 million reads per library. For the TRBV-TRBJ cluster analysis, the naive subsets came from roughly 5 donors, while the memory cells came from 3 donors. Diversity and physicochemical repertoire analyses were performed on around 10 donors pooled from two independent experiments.

Sequenced using a NextSeq 550. The Human TCR Profiling Kit (MiLaboratory) was used to make UMI-labeled 5' RACE TRB cDNA libraries. The full amount of extracted RNA was used for cDNA synthesis, and the full amount of resulting cDNA was used for PCR amplification. The libraries were made side by side, with each library going through the same number of PCR cycles. Per the authors' processing: MIGEC and MiXCR extracted about 48,000 +/- 9,800 unique UMI-labeled TRB cDNA molecules per library, requiring at least two reads per UMI. An average of about 40,000 +/- 10,000 functional in-frame TRB CDR3 nucleotide clonotypes without stop codons was found per library. After downsampling to 5000 UMI-labeled TRB molecules per sample, diversity metrics, including normalized Shannon-Wiener and Chao1, were computed in VDJtools. Clonotype-size-weighted physicochemical properties of the central five CDR3 residues (interaction energy, strength, volume and Kidera factor 4) were computed in VDJtools. TCRdb reprocessed the raw reads; every CDR3 protein sequence is a single record, and DNA is not supplied. The V and J calls were determined by TCRdb, not by the authors. The sample has roughly 65,000 distinct CDR3 sequences on record. Of the sample, roughly 0.74% falls within the top ten clones.

Overall results and qualifications from the work: Because CXCR3 expression was partially decreased after cryopreservation, freshly isolated PBMCs were used for most assays. Both naive subsets had comparably high repertoire diversity, while memory CD8+ T cells had much lower repertoire diversity. Because surface CD5, which is linked to self-reactivity in mice, was comparable between the naive subsets, TCR interaction strength was also inferred from the physicochemical properties of TRB CDR3s. Compared with CXCR3-negative naive cells, CXCR3-positive naive cells had TRB CDR3s with higher hydrophobicity (lower Kidera factor 4), lower energy, and higher strength and volume indices. Within the same donor, TRBV-TRBJ usage looked similar between naive CXCR3-negative and CXCR3-positive cells, but memory cells had distinct patterns.

Points on this clonotype: This clone's antigen is unknown.

Spanning cysteine to phenylalanine, the CDR3 consists of 11 amino acids. No DNA accompanies this entry. CDR1 SGHTA and CDR2 FQGNSA were looked up in the germline V gene. Each CD8+ T cell subset was flow-sorted in triplicate, and 300,000 to 350,000 cells per subset were placed directly into RLT lysis buffer. Naive CD8+ T cells were defined stringently as CD45RO-CCR7+CD27+CD95- to exclude memory contaminants. Using standard density gradient centrifugation, peripheral blood mononuclear cells were isolated from buffy coats. A FACSAria III was used to flow-sort naive CD8+ T cells into CXCR3-negative and CXCR3-positive populations. An RNeasy Mini Kit was used to extract total RNA from the sorted cells.

This TCR was recovered from a human donor in good health. Some clones in this sample may be carry-over from other donors' samples. This receptor chain uses TRBV7-2 and TRBJ2-7. The sequenced material came from naive CXCR3+ CD8+ T cells from blood. The cell subset or site label here, explained by the study, means: CD45RO-CCR7+CD27+CD95- naive CD8+ T cells expressing CXCR3 (TNR3+). The CDR3 region has the sequence CASRSSYEQYF.